Reported below is one T cell receptor beta chain. Per the original data handling: Using reference gene primer amplification, nucleated cell counts were estimated. Generated by immunoSEQ multiplex PCR, the TCRdb table keeps only in-frame clones and is missing some. D and trimming come from the DNA, and the V and J calls and clone size come from that table. The sample records over 450,000 clones, approximately 92% being singletons. One Seattle source followed patients from active infection through their disease course. This sample is part of a study of blood T cell repertoires in COVID-19. Study overall: The origin of the acute and convalescent COVID-19 samples was the United States, Italy and Spain. PBMCs, B-cell-depleted T cells, or T cells provided the cDNA or gDNA that made up the material.

Germline CDR1 is SGHDN and CDR2 is FVKESK. CDR3 length: 15 amino acids. Trimming removed 1 base at V and 0 bases at J, with 4 bases between. This sequence joins TRBV14 and TRBJ2-6; no firm D call. Sequencing was done on a sample of peripheral blood. The TCR originated in a man between 18 and 35 years old with COVID-19, enrolled during active disease. CDR3 DNA sequence: TGTGCCAGCAGCCAAGGAGGCTCTGGGGCCAACGTCCTGACTTTC. Encoded protein: CASSQGGSGANVLTF.